These T cell receptor beta chains were read from a single sample in a study of human T cells and chemical hapten exposure. Via MiXCR, TCRdb re-called the RACE reads, giving one row per CDR3 protein. The data show under 300,000 distinct CDR3 sequences, roughly 7.7% seen once. The source was whole blood, collected in connection with sensitization to the hapten diphenylcyclopropenone (DPC). These TCRs come from a young man with alopecia areata. Some clones in this sample may be carry-over from other donors' samples. Both conserved end residues are part of each CDR3.

TRBV11-2	TRBJ2-6	CASSLVGTVGANVLTF
TRBV11-2	TRBJ1-1	CASSLRYGDSVNTEAFF
TRBV28	TRBJ2-1	CAGSGHHIYNEQFF
TRBV18	TRBJ2-7	CASSPLSSLSYEQYF
TRBV5-1	TRBJ2-2	CASSWDSHTGELFF
TRBV6-5	TRBJ2-5	CASSPSGTGRRETQYF
TRBV29-1	TRBJ1-5	CSVVLSGGSEFGNQPQHF
TRBV11-2	TRBJ1-4	CASSLRGPYEKLFF
TRBV28	TRBJ2-2	CASSLAGADTGELFF
TRBV20-1	TRBJ1-3	CSAAPPTGVGNTIYF
TRBV5-1	TRBJ2-5	CASTRAGGAIETQYF
TRBV7-9	TRBJ1-1	CASSSRGDPEAFF
TRBV20-1	TRBJ2-7	CSARVGRPLYEQYF
TRBV7-9	TRBJ1-1	CASSPSKGRETEAFF
TRBV4-2	TRBJ1-4	CASSQEPGTASNEKLFF
TRBV12-3/TRBV12-4	TRBJ1-2	CASSLVRDYYGYTF
TRBV27	TRBJ2-1	CASSSVYRDRGYNEQFF